The present T cell receptor beta chain was sequenced within a study of blood T cells in healthy people across ages. Germline V CDR1 and CDR2: MDHEN, SYDVKM. V was pared by 5 bases and J by 5 bases, with 9 bases of the junction left unmatched. This CDR3 contains 14 residues. Each sample used at least 6 million PBMCs. Together with a sample-barcoded 5' primer, a J-beta primer mix was included in a second PCR lasting about 6 to 11 cycles. Unique molecular identifiers of 12 random nucleotides labeled each cDNA. Each CDR3 protein is one row after TCRdb ran MiXCR on the 5' RACE reads. In the table there are 700,000 or so distinct CDR3 sequences, 35% to 50% of which are singletons.

This rearrangement joins TRBV28 to TRBJ2-7; 7 nucleotides align to TRBD1. The source is a man aged 80 or over in good health. The sequenced sample consisted of blood. In DNA form, the CDR3 reads TGTGCCAGCAGTCCCCAGGGACAGAGTAACGAGCAGTACTTC. It yields the protein CASSPQGQSNEQYF.